One and the same sample provided the 9 T cell receptor beta chains below, sequenced in a study of blood T cells in healthy people across ages. PCR was performed a second time for 7 to 11 cycles using a sample-barcoded 5' primer and a J-beta primer mix. A single record per CDR3 protein comes from TCRdb applying MiXCR to the 5' RACE reads. The data contain hundreds of thousands of distinct CDR3 sequences, more than 55% of them singletons. The material sequenced was blood. The source is a man aged 40-49 years in good health.

The V call is TRBV3-1, the J call TRBJ2-4, with 9 nucleotides matching TRBD2. CDR1 LGHDT and CDR2 YNNKEL come from the germline V gene (reference sequence). The CDR3 is made up of 14 amino acids. J gave up 13 bases and V 0 bases, and 7 bases lay outside the gene matches. CDR3 in amino acids: CASSQDAGGREQYF. The DNA for the CDR3 is TGTGCCAGCAGCCAAGATGCGGGAGGGAGGGAGCAGTACTTC.

The J gene is TRBJ2-7, the V gene TRBV4-1; no clear D. Trimming cost V 1 base and J 3 bases, with 22 bases left between them. The CDR3 is made up of 18 amino acids. CDR1 is MGHRA, CDR2 YSYEKL, per germline. The CDR3 protein is CASSQGTYLKGKGYEQYF. The DNA for the CDR3 is TGCGCCAGCAGCCAAGGGACCTATCTAAAAGGAAAGGGCTACGAGCAGTACTTC.

This clonotype was observed a few times. The chain joins TRBV13 to TRBJ2-7, with D maybe TRBD2 (5 bases). V lost 2 bases, J lost 0 bases, and 11 bases lay in between. This CDR3 comprises 15 residues. Germline CDR1 reads PRHDT; CDR2 reads FYEKMQ (reference sequence). The CDR3 coding sequence is TGTGCCAGCAGCTTACGGGGTAGGCTCTCCTACGAGCAGTACTTC. Residues: CASSLRGRLSYEQYF.

The gene calls are TRBV25-1 and TRBJ2-3, with D perhaps assigned TRBD1 or TRBD2 (5 bases each). Germline values: CDR1 MGHDK, CDR2 SYGVNS. Deletions cut 3 bases from V and 4 bases from J, with 11 bases between. The CDR3 spans 14 residues. The CDR3 loop reads CASSDAGRADTQYF. For the CDR3, the DNA is TGTGCCAGCAGTGACGCAGGGCGGGCAGATACGCAGTATTTT. Full variable domain (outside the CDR3, taken from reference TRBV25-1 and TRBJ2-3): EADIYQTPRYLVIGTGKKITLECSQTMGHDKMYWYQQDPGMELHLIHYSYGVNSTEKGDLSSESTVSRIRTEHFPLTLESARPSHTSQYLCASSDAGRADTQYFGPGTRLTVL.

The chain joins TRBV10-3 to TRBJ2-7, with TRBD2 identical over 7 bases. V lost 3 bases, J lost 3 bases, and 11 bases stayed unmatched. CDR1 is ENHRY and CDR2 is SYGVKD in the germline V gene. The CDR3 length is 16 residues. The CDR3 bases are TGTGCCATCAGTGAACCCGGGAGCGGGGCTAGCTACGAGCAGTACTTC. This encodes CAISEPGSGASYEQYF.

The chain joins TRBV7-6 to TRBJ2-2, with D perhaps matching TRBD1 (6 bases). This CDR3 is 14 amino acids long. CDR1 is SGHVS and CDR2 is FNYEAQ in the germline V gene. V was clipped by 5 bases and J by 5 bases, with 12 bases between them. CDR3 loop: CASSVRQGTGELFF. CDR3 coding DNA: TGTGCCAGCAGCGTCCGGCAGGGGACCGGGGAGCTGTTTTTT.

V is TRBV7-9 and J is TRBJ1-6; D unresolved. The V end was cut by 8 bases, the J end by 14 bases, with 16 bases between. Per the germline V gene, CDR1 is SEHNR and CDR2 is FQNEAQ (reference sequence). This CDR3 contains 12 residues. The CDR3 DNA reads as TGTGCCAGCGGCTCTGACGCCAGGACCCTCCACTTT. Its translation: CASGSDARTLHF. Full variable domain (outside the CDR3, taken from reference TRBV7-9 and TRBJ1-6): DTGVSQNPRHKITKRGQNVTFRCDPISEHNRLYWYRQTLGQGPEFLTYFQNEAQLEKSRLLSDRFSAERPKGSFSTLEIQRTEQGDSAMYLCASGSDARTLHFGNGTRLTVT.

The J gene is TRBJ1-2, the V gene TRBV15; perhaps TRBD1 as D (5 bases). The CDR3 has 16 residues. V gave up 0 bases and J gave up 8 bases, with 19 bases separating them. Germline V gene sequence: CDR1 LNHNV, CDR2 YYDKDF (reference sequence). CDR3 coding DNA: TGTGCCACCAGCAGAGATCTCGAGGGGTTTCTCTACGGCTACACCTTC. This gives the protein CATSRDLEGFLYGYTF.

Turning to this clonotype: One end of the junction fails to match germline, which may point to a read error. V is TRBV20-1 and J is TRBJ2-5; D not certain. This CDR3 contains 9 residues. In germline, CDR1 is DFQATT, CDR2 SNEGSKA (reference sequence). The CDR3 DNA is TGCAGTGCTGGAGAGACCCAGTACTTC. Its protein product is CSAGETQYF.